These 21 T cell receptor beta chains came from one sample sequenced in a study of T cells after yellow fever vaccination. Using its own MiXCR run on the 5' RACE reads, TCRdb lists one record per CDR3 protein. This table has about 240,000 distinct CDR3 sequences, roughly 3.7% appearing once. This sample comprised PBMCs, obtained 15 days after the yellow fever booster vaccination. All receptors come from a man between 18 and 29 years old who received the YFV17D yellow fever vaccine.

In regard to this clonotype: A much larger clone differs from this one at a single base, so this may be a read error. V usage is TRBV7-9 and J usage is TRBJ1-1, with D unclear. Germline V gene data show CDR1 as SEHNR and CDR2 as FQNEAQ (reference sequence). The CDR3 runs 12 residues. Trimming removed 7 bases at V and 6 bases at J, with 12 bases between. CDR3 sequence reads: CASTAALPEAFF. The CDR3 region has the DNA TGTGCCAGCACTGCGGCGTTACCTGAAGCTTTCTTT.

The chain has TRBV4-3 and TRBJ2-3; TRBD2 might be the D (5 bases). Deletions cut 3 bases from V and 6 bases from J, with 19 bases between. The CDR3 runs 16 residues. CDR1 and CDR2 (germline): LGHNA, YSLEER. CDR3 protein: CASSHRGTRRSDTQYF. Written as DNA, the CDR3 is TGCGCCAGCAGCCACCGAGGAACTAGAAGGTCGGATACGCAGTATTTT.

There are many counts of this clonotype. J is TRBJ1-4 and V is TRBV20-1, with no clear D. Germline CDR1 is DFQATT and CDR2 is SNEGSKA (reference sequence). The V gene lost 5 bases and the J gene lost 8 bases, with 18 bases spanning the gap. The CDR3 contains 14 residues. The CDR3, as DNA: TGCAGTGCTTCAAAATACGGGCAGGAGGAAAAACTGTTTTTT. Encoded protein: CSASKYGQEEKLFF.

In its sample, this clonotype was seen many times. J is TRBJ1-2 and V is TRBV7-9; D possibly corresponds to TRBD1 (5 bases). The CDR3 is 16 amino acids. In germline, CDR1 is SEHNR, CDR2 FQNEAQ (reference sequence). V was cut by 11 bases and J by 0 bases, with 22 bases left in between. Here the CDR3 DNA reads TGTGCCTCAACCCCGACGACGCAGGGTACTAACTATGGCTACACCTTC. This translates into CASTPTTQGTNYGYTF.

This clonotype showed up many times. The V and J genes are TRBV11-2 and TRBJ2-3; a possible D gene is TRBD2 (6 bases). Germline V gene sequence: CDR1 SGHAT, CDR2 FQNNGV. CDR3 size: 15 residues. Trimming took off 5 bases at V and 6 bases at J, with 18 bases between the two ends. The CDR3 DNA reads as TGTGCCAGCAGCGATTGGGACTTCCGGGGGGATACGCAGTATTTT. Translated, it gives CASSDWDFRGDTQYF.

This clonotype was picked up many times. The V call is TRBV4-2, the J call TRBJ2-7, with D unresolved. Germline CDR1 reads LGHNA; CDR2 reads YNFKEQ. The CDR3 runs to 20 residues. V was clipped by 2 bases and J by 4 bases, with 30 bases between them. This CDR3 is CASSQPPGRMTPFRRYEQYF. The CDR3 coding sequence is TGTGCCAGCAGCCAACCGCCCGGCCGGATGACCCCATTTCGTCGGTACGAGCAGTACTTC.

There are many counts of this clonotype. This chain links TRBV5-1 with TRBJ2-5, with 8 bases matching TRBD1. Germline loops: CDR1 SGHRS, CDR2 YFSETQ. With V trimmed by 3 bases and J by 2 bases, 6 bases remained unmatched. The CDR3 runs 15 residues. The CDR3 sequence is CASSWTGPLQETQYF. DNA of the CDR3: TGCGCCAGCAGCTGGACAGGGCCATTACAAGAGACCCAGTACTTC.

With regard to this clonotype: With a much larger clone just one base away, this may be a read error. The V call is TRBV6-6, the J call TRBJ1-1; D remains unclear. The CDR3 runs to 13 residues. Germline V CDR1 and CDR2: MNHNY, SVGAGI (reference sequence). With 3 bases removed from V and 6 bases from J, the gap between germline ends came to 11 bases. The CDR3 nucleotides are TGTGCCAGCAGTTATGAGATTTACTCTGAAGCTTTCTTT. Translating gives CASSYEIYSEAFF.

In this sample, this clonotype turned up many times. The chain has TRBV20-1 and TRBJ2-1; TRBD1 aligns across 9 bases. The trim removed 5 bases at V and 0 bases at J, leaving 14 bases unmatched. This CDR3 spans 18 amino acids. Germline CDR1 is DFQATT and CDR2 is SNEGSKA (reference sequence). The CDR3 region is CSAPGTGSIVSSYNEQFF. The CDR3 DNA reads as TGCAGTGCTCCCGGGACAGGGAGCATCGTAAGCTCCTACAATGAGCAGTTCTTC.

This clonotype was recorded many times. J is TRBJ2-2 and V is TRBV7-9, with D uncertain. The CDR3 has 15 residues. CDR1 SEHNR and CDR2 FQNEAQ come from the germline V gene (reference sequence). The V end lost 0 bases, the J end lost 5 bases, and 10 bases lay between the germline ends. CDR3 sequence (DNA): TGTGCCAGCAGCTTAGCCCGGACCATTACCGGGGAGCTGTTTTTT. This sequence encodes CASSLARTITGELFF.

This clonotype was seen ten or more times. CDR3 residues: CASSLGITSGNTIYF. The CDR3 DNA reads as TGCGCCAGCAGCTTGGGGATTACCTCTGGAAACACCATATATTTT. The chain couples TRBV5-1 to TRBJ1-3; D gene uncertain. CDR1 and CDR2 (germline): SGHRS, YFSETQ. This CDR3 is built from 15 residues. The V end was cut by 0 bases, the J end by 0 bases, with 7 bases between.

This clonotype showed up many times. The rearrangement uses TRBV11-2 and TRBJ1-6; D gene ambiguous. The germline V gene encodes CDR1 SGHAT and CDR2 FQNNGV. The germline V and J ends were trimmed by 5 bases and 7 bases, with 12 bases remaining between them. The CDR3 runs to 14 residues. This chain's CDR3 is CASSRTPRNSPLHF. DNA for the CDR3: TGTGCCAGCAGCCGGACTCCTAGGAATTCACCCCTCCACTTT.

This clonotype came up many times. The V and J genes are TRBV6-5 and TRBJ2-1, with D possibly matching TRBD1 (5 bases). The V and J ends lost 7 bases and 6 bases respectively, with 13 bases between them. The CDR3 totals 13 residues. Germline V gene sequence: CDR1 MNHEY, CDR2 SVGAGI. As DNA, the CDR3 is TGTGCCAGCAAGACGCAGGGCACCAATGAGCAGTTCTTC. Encoded protein: CASKTQGTNEQFF.

This clonotype was seen repeatedly, ten times or more. The V call is TRBV12-3 or TRBV12-4, the J call TRBJ1-5; D is ambiguous. CDR3 length: 15 residues. V dropped 2 bases and J dropped 0 bases, with 8 bases sitting between them. Here the CDR3 reads CASSLSGYSNQPQHF. DNA of the CDR3: TGTGCCAGCAGTTTAAGTGGGTATAGCAATCAGCCCCAGCATTTT.

This clonotype was picked up many times. This rearrangement joins TRBV12-3 or TRBV12-4 to TRBJ2-5; no definite D call. The length of the CDR3 is 13 residues. With 3 bases removed from V and 2 bases from J, the gap between germline ends came to 7 bases. The CDR3 region is CASSLLGQETQYF. CDR3 DNA sequence: TGTGCCAGCAGTTTGCTAGGGCAAGAGACCCAGTACTTC.

This clonotype occurred many times. The gene calls are TRBV20-1 and TRBJ1-1; TRBD1 agrees at 7 bases. The trim removed 3 bases at V and 5 bases at J, leaving 9 bases unmatched. CDR1 DFQATT and CDR2 SNEGSKA come from the germline V gene (reference sequence). The CDR3 extends over 14 amino acids. CDR3 sequence: CSASPAGQLTEAFF. The CDR3 nucleotides are TGCAGTGCTAGCCCAGCGGGACAGCTGACTGAAGCTTTCTTT.

This clonotype occurred many times. The chain employs TRBV7-8 and TRBJ2-6; D may be TRBD2 (8 bases). Germline V gives CDR1 SGHVS, CDR2 FQNEAQ. There are 18 residues in the CDR3. The ends were cut back, 4 bases at V and 0 bases at J, with 16 bases in the middle. In nucleotides, the CDR3 is TGTGCCAGCAGCTGGGTGACAGGGACTAGCTCTGGGGCCAACGTCCTGACTTTC. Amino acids: CASSWVTGTSSGANVLTF.

This clonotype was found many times. The V gene is TRBV10-2, the J gene TRBJ2-7, with D possibly TRBD2 on 5 matching bases. Trimming removed 2 bases from V and 1 base from J, with 18 bases in between. CDR3 length: 17 amino acids. Germline assignment: CDR1 WSHSY and CDR2 SAAADI. CDR3 in DNA: TGCGCCAGCAGTGAGAGCGGTGCGACACGGGGATCCTACGAGCAGTACTTC. Residues: CASSESGATRGSYEQYF.

This clonotype occurred many times. This chain links TRBV18 with TRBJ2-7, with a possible D match to TRBD1 (6 bases). The CDR3 extends over 13 amino acids. The V gene lost 2 bases and the J gene lost 9 bases, with 14 bases spanning the gap. Germline V CDR1 and CDR2: KGHSH, LQKENI. DNA for the CDR3: TGTGCCAGCTCACCAGACAGGTCGGAGGTGCAGTACGTC. Protein product: CASSPDRSEVQYV.

This clonotype was found many times. The V call is TRBV7-9, the J call TRBJ2-3, with 7 bases that match TRBD1. This CDR3 has 16 residues. Germline lookup yields CDR1 SEHNR and CDR2 FQNEAQ (reference sequence). With 4 bases clipped from V and 2 bases from J, the junction kept 9 bases outside the gene matches. The CDR3 spells CASSSIQGSPTDTQYF. For the CDR3, the DNA is TGTGCCAGCAGCTCGATACAGGGGTCCCCCACAGATACGCAGTATTTT.

This clonotype showed up many times. The chain uses TRBV5-1 and TRBJ1-6, with a weak D call TRBD1 (5 bases). Germline lookup yields CDR1 SGHRS and CDR2 YFSETQ. The V gene lost 0 bases and the J gene lost 10 bases, with 8 bases spanning the gap. The CDR3 covers 13 residues. CDR3: CASSLAGDSPLHF. The CDR3 bases are TGCGCCAGCAGCTTGGCCGGGGACTCACCCCTCCACTTT.